A single sample gave rise to the 32 T cell receptor beta chains below, sequenced in a study of blood T cells in healthy people across ages. Then a second PCR, running about 6 to 11 cycles, was carried out with a sample-barcoded 5' primer and a J-beta primer mix. TCRdb reprocessed the 5' RACE reads with MiXCR, giving one entry per CDR3 protein. The sample holds hundreds of thousands of distinct CDR3 sequences, 32% seen once. Sequencing was performed on blood. These receptors came from a woman older than 75 in good health.

In this sample, this clonotype turned up a few times. The rearrangement links TRBV12-3 or TRBV12-4 to TRBJ1-3; the D gene is possibly TRBD1 (6 bases). Trimming shortened V by 7 bases and J by 0 bases, and 10 bases separated the two germline ends. This CDR3 has 14 amino acids. The DNA of the CDR3 is TGTGCCAGCAAGGCGGGACACTCTGGAAACACCATATATTTT. Protein: CASKAGHSGNTIYF.

This clonotype was recorded many times. The V gene is TRBV6-1, the J gene TRBJ1-2; D gene unclear. V lost 6 bases, J lost 5 bases, and 19 bases lay in between. The CDR3 has 15 residues. Germline values: CDR1 MNHNS, CDR2 SASEGT. CDR3 amino acids: CASSRSTPYEYGYTF. CDR3 sequence (DNA): TGTGCCAGCAGCAGGTCGACACCCTATGAATATGGCTACACCTTC.

There are many counts of this clonotype. V gene TRBV27 combines with J gene TRBJ1-2; D remains ambiguous. The CDR3 contains 12 residues. Germline V gene sequence: CDR1 MNHEY, CDR2 SMNVEV (reference sequence). Trimming removed 8 bases at V and 8 bases at J, with 15 bases between. The chain's CDR3 is CASGEAGGGYTF. CDR3 nucleotide sequence: TGTGCCAGCGGCGAAGCGGGAGGCGGCTACACCTTC.

The rearrangement uses TRBV7-9 and TRBJ2-2, with D possibly matching TRBD1 (5 bases). This CDR3 is built from 15 residues. V lost 5 bases and J 6 bases, leaving 16 bases between the germline ends. Germline lookup yields CDR1 SEHNR and CDR2 FQNEAQ (reference sequence). The CDR3 reads CASSLGHVKPGELFF. CDR3 nucleotides: TGTGCCAGCAGCCTAGGACACGTCAAGCCCGGGGAGCTGTTTTTT. The full variable domain, its missing parts supplied by reference TRBV7-9 and TRBJ2-2, is DTGVSQNPRHKITKRGQNVTFRCDPISEHNRLYWYRQTLGQGPEFLTYFQNEAQLEKSRLLSDRFSAERPKGSFSTLEIQRTEQGDSAMYLCASSLGHVKPGELFFGEGSRLTVL.

The table lists this clonotype with a few counts. V usage is TRBV7-2 and J usage is TRBJ2-2; 10 bases align to TRBD1. The V and J ends lost 0 bases and 7 bases, in that order; junction bases with no gene match: 5. Germline loops: CDR1 SGHTA, CDR2 FQGNSA. This CDR3 spans 16 amino acids. The CDR3 is CASSLAGTGVNGELFF. In nucleotides, the CDR3 is TGTGCCAGCAGCTTAGCTGGGACAGGGGTTAACGGGGAGCTGTTTTTT.

This clonotype was detected once. The chain joins TRBV5-1 to TRBJ1-1; D gene ambiguous. V lost 3 bases to trimming and J lost 3 bases, with 21 bases between them. The germline gives CDR1 SGHRS, CDR2 YFSETQ. The CDR3 has 17 amino acids. The CDR3 protein is CASSSEITAIRYTEAFF. The CDR3, as DNA: TGCGCCAGCAGCTCAGAAATTACAGCAATACGGTACACTGAAGCTTTCTTT. Full variable domain (outside the CDR3, taken from reference TRBV5-1 and TRBJ1-1): KAGVTQTPRYLIKTRGQQVTLSCSPISGHRSVSWYQQTPGQGLQFLFEYFSETQRNKGNFPGRFSGRQFSNSRSEMNVSTLELGDSALYLCASSSEITAIRYTEAFFGQGTRLTVV.

There are a few counts of this clonotype. Being one base from a much bigger clone, this may be a read error. V usage is TRBV3-1 and J usage is TRBJ1-2; the D is unclear. CDR1 and CDR2 (germline): LGHDT, YNNKEL (reference sequence). CDR3 length: 13 amino acids. This CDR3 reads CTSSQDYGEGYTF. CDR3 nucleotides: TGTACCAGCAGCCAAGATTACGGGGAAGGCTACACCTTC.

The rearrangement links TRBV7-2 to TRBJ2-1; no firm D call. The CDR3 extends over 14 amino acids. Germline lookup yields CDR1 SGHTA and CDR2 FQGNSA. V shed 2 bases and J shed 8 bases, with 13 bases lying between them. The CDR3 DNA sequence: TGTGCCAGCAGCTTAAACGGCCAATTGGATGAGCAGTTCTTC. As protein: CASSLNGQLDEQFF. Combining the CDR3 with reference TRBV7-2 and TRBJ2-1 gives the whole variable domain GAGVSQSPSNKVTEKGKDVELRCDPISGHTALYWYRQSLGQGLEFLIYFQGNSAPDKSGLPSDRFSAERTGGSVSTLTIQRTQQEDSAVYLCASSLNGQLDEQFFGPGTRLTVL.

The chain carries TRBV3-1 and TRBJ2-1; TRBD1 matches at 9 bases. Trimming at V came to 5 bases and at J to 4 bases, leaving 9 bases not matched to a gene. The CDR3 spans 16 residues. Germline assignment: CDR1 LGHDT and CDR2 YNNKEL (reference sequence). CDR3: CASSYYRDRVYNEQFF. CDR3 nucleotide sequence: TGTGCCAGCAGCTACTACCGGGACAGGGTGTACAATGAGCAGTTCTTC.

This clonotype was recorded at least ten times. The rearrangement links TRBV5-1 to TRBJ2-5, with 8 bases lining up with TRBD1. The germline gives CDR1 SGHRS, CDR2 YFSETQ. This CDR3 spans 13 amino acids. J gave up 13 bases and V 1 base, and 9 bases lay outside the gene matches. The CDR3 DNA follows: TGCGCCAGCAGCTTGTCCGACAGGGGACTTCGGTACTTC. Residues: CASSLSDRGLRYF. Filled out from reference TRBV5-1 and TRBJ2-5, the complete variable domain reads KAGVTQTPRYLIKTRGQQVTLSCSPISGHRSVSWYQQTPGQGLQFLFEYFSETQRNKGNFPGRFSGRQFSNSRSEMNVSTLELGDSALYLCASSLSDRGLRYFGPGTRLLVL.

The chain carries TRBV12-3 or TRBV12-4 and TRBJ2-3; D ambiguous. This CDR3 contains 14 residues. V was trimmed by 1 base and J by 13 bases, leaving 18 bases between them. CDR3 region: CASSLGMPTDVEYF. For the CDR3, the DNA is TGTGCCAGCAGTTTAGGAATGCCCACAGATGTGGAGTATTTT.

In its sample, this clonotype was seen many times. The chain joins TRBV20-1 to TRBJ1-1; no reliable D call. The CDR3 is made up of 11 amino acids. Trimming took off 4 bases at V and 5 bases at J, with 8 bases between the two ends. Germline V gene data show CDR1 as DFQATT and CDR2 as SNEGSKA (reference sequence). CDR3 nucleotide sequence: TGCAGTGCTATTCCGGGAACTGAAGCTTTCTTT. Residues: CSAIPGTEAFF.

This clonotype was picked up many times. This chain joins TRBV6-1 and TRBJ1-2, with TRBD1 as a possible D gene (5 bases). The CDR3 has 14 residues. Per germline, CDR1 MNHNS and CDR2 SASEGT. Trimming shortened V by 0 bases and J by 4 bases, and 9 bases separated the two germline ends. The DNA of the CDR3 is TGTGCCAGCAGTGAAGCCAGGGATACCTATGGCTACACCTTC. This encodes CASSEARDTYGYTF.

This clonotype was counted ten times or more. This sequence joins TRBV7-2 and TRBJ2-1; D is possibly TRBD1 (6 bases). The V gene's germline CDR1 is SGHTA and CDR2 FQGNSA. Trimming removed 5 bases from V and 5 bases from J, with 13 bases in between. This CDR3 is 14 amino acids long. The CDR3 is CASSKTYRDNEQFF. CDR3 in DNA: TGTGCCAGCAGCAAAACTTACAGGGACAATGAGCAGTTCTTC.

The rearrangement uses TRBV9 and TRBJ2-5; 7 bases are a match to TRBD2. J lost 5 bases, V lost 3 bases, and 4 bases had no gene match. The CDR3 is 13 residues long. Per germline, CDR1 SGDLS and CDR2 YYNGEE. CDR3 nucleotide sequence: TGTGCCAGCAGCGACTCCGGGGGGGAGACCCAGTACTTC. Protein: CASSDSGGETQYF.

This clonotype was recorded only once. The rearrangement joins TRBV5-4 to TRBJ2-1; tentatively, D is TRBD1 (5 bases). Trimming took off 5 bases at V and 7 bases at J, with 13 bases between the two ends. The germline CDR1 and CDR2 sequences are SGHNT and YYREEE (reference sequence). The CDR3 loop spans 13 amino acids. The CDR3 coding sequence is TGTGCCAGCAGTACAGGAATTACAAATGAGCAGTTCTTC. Its protein product is CASSTGITNEQFF. Full variable domain (missing parts from reference TRBV5-4 and TRBJ2-1): ETGVTQSPTHLIKTRGQQVTLRCSSQSGHNTVSWYQQALGQGPQFIFQYYREEENGRGNFPPRFSGLQFPNYSSELNVNALELDDSALYLCASSTGITNEQFFGPGTRLTVL.

This clonotype was detected ten times or more. This chain joins TRBV20-1 and TRBJ2-3; 9 bases are a match to TRBD1. J was trimmed by 4 bases and V by 3 bases; bases with no gene match: 5. The CDR3 contains 14 residues. Germline V gene data show CDR1 as DFQATT and CDR2 as SNEGSKA (reference sequence). This CDR3 is CSARDRGISDTQYF. The DNA of the CDR3 is TGCAGTGCTAGGGACAGGGGTATATCAGATACGCAGTATTTT.

The genes are TRBV4-1 and TRBJ1-5; D gene ambiguous. Trimming stripped 0 bases from V and 7 bases from J, with 13 bases between. Germline-derived CDR1 and CDR2 are MGHRA and YSYEKL. The CDR3 totals 15 residues. The CDR3 here is CASSQDAERRQPQHF. The CDR3 DNA sequence: TGCGCCAGCAGCCAAGATGCGGAACGTCGACAGCCCCAGCATTTT.

This clonotype was found a few times. This sequence joins TRBV20-1 and TRBJ2-3; either TRBD1 or TRBD2 may supply D (5 bases each). Germline-derived CDR1 and CDR2 are DFQATT and SNEGSKA (reference sequence). Trimming cost V 0 bases and J 7 bases, with 14 bases left between them. There are 14 residues in the CDR3. Here the CDR3 reads CSARDGGGPYTQYF. The CDR3 DNA reads as TGCAGTGCTAGAGATGGGGGTGGGCCGTATACGCAGTATTTT.

The chain is built from TRBV12-3 or TRBV12-4 and TRBJ2-7; the D gene is possibly TRBD2 (5 bases). This CDR3 has 11 residues. Trimming took 5 bases from V and 5 from J, leaving 7 bases between them. The CDR3: CASSQRDEQYF. CDR3 nucleotide sequence: TGTGCCAGCAGTCAGAGGGACGAGCAGTACTTC.

CDR3 DNA sequence: TGTGCCTGGAGGATGACAGGGGATAATTCACCCCTCCACTTT. It yields the protein CAWRMTGDNSPLHF. The chain carries TRBV30 and TRBJ1-6; 8 positions agree with TRBD1. The germline gives CDR1 GTSNPN, CDR2 SVGIG (reference sequence). The ends lost 3 bases at V and 5 bases at J; junction bases unmatched: 3. The length of the CDR3 is 14 residues.

In the case of this clonotype: A much larger clone is a single base away; this may be a read error. This chain links TRBV6-1 with TRBJ1-1; 7 bases are a match to TRBD1. In germline, CDR1 is MNHNS, CDR2 SASEGT. This CDR3 contains 14 residues. The trim removed 6 bases at V and 6 bases at J, leaving 10 bases unmatched. DNA of the CDR3: TGTGCCAGCAGGGGGGACAGTCTCGGGGCTGAAGCTTTCTTT. It translates to CASRGDSLGAEAFF.

Only a few counts were recorded for this clonotype. This chain links TRBV9 with TRBJ1-5, with D maybe TRBD1 (6 bases). The CDR3 has 15 residues. Germline V gene sequence: CDR1 SGDLS, CDR2 YYNGEE. Deletions cut 0 bases from V and 0 bases from J, with 7 bases between. This CDR3 is CASSVGDNSNQPQHF. The CDR3 nucleotides are TGTGCCAGCAGCGTAGGGGACAATAGCAATCAGCCCCAGCATTTT. Filled out from reference TRBV9 and TRBJ1-5, the complete variable domain reads DSGVTQTPKHLITATGQRVTLRCSPRSGDLSVYWYQQSLDQGLQFLIQYYNGEERAKGNILERFSAQQFPDLHSELNLSSLELGDSALYFCASSVGDNSNQPQHFGDGTRLSIL.

This clonotype was counted ten times or more. V usage is TRBV6-5 and J usage is TRBJ1-1, with 7 positions matching TRBD1. The CDR3 has 15 amino acids. The V gene end was trimmed by 0 bases and the J gene end by 6 bases; junction bases not matched to a gene: 7. Germline V gene lookup returns CDR1 MNHEY and CDR2 SVGAGI. CDR3 sequence: CASSYSTGQHAEAFF. CDR3 sequence (DNA): TGTGCCAGCAGTTACTCGACAGGGCAACACGCTGAAGCTTTCTTT.

This clonotype was counted only a few times. The chain joins TRBV24-1 to TRBJ2-2, with 8 bases lining up with TRBD1. CDR3 length: 15 residues. Trimming removed 7 bases from V and 6 bases from J; junction bases left unmatched: 9. Germline CDR1 is KGHDR and CDR2 is SFDVKD. In DNA, the CDR3 is TGTGCCACCAGCGGACAGGGCCCTTGGTCCGGGGAGCTGTTTTTT. Its translation: CATSGQGPWSGELFF.

V gene TRBV14 combines with J gene TRBJ1-6, with a possible D match to TRBD1 (5 bases). Germline-derived CDR1 and CDR2 are SGHDN and FVKESK. This CDR3 contains 13 residues. The V end was cut by 2 bases, the J end by 15 bases, with 14 bases between. The CDR3: CASSQKRWGLLHF. In nucleotides, the CDR3 is TGTGCCAGCAGCCAAAAACGATGGGGCCTCCTCCACTTT.

About this clonotype itself: A much larger clone sits a single nucleotide away, making a read error possible. The genes are TRBV6-1 and TRBJ2-1, with 11 bases lining up with TRBD2. CDR3 size: 15 residues. The junction had 12 bases not matched to a gene; V was cut back by 10 bases and J by 7 bases. Germline assignment: CDR1 MNHNS and CDR2 SASEGT. The CDR3 reads CANRFGLAGGNEQFF. Written as DNA, the CDR3 is TGTGCCAACAGATTCGGACTAGCGGGCGGGAATGAGCAGTTCTTC.

The chain has TRBV30 and TRBJ2-7, with 9 bases matching TRBD1. The V gene's germline CDR1 is GTSNPN and CDR2 SVGIG (reference sequence). Trimming took 5 bases from V and 1 from J; bases not matched to a gene: 3. The CDR3 is 13 amino acids. CDR3 residues: CAWGQGISYEQYF. For the CDR3, the DNA is TGTGCCTGGGGACAGGGGATTTCCTACGAGCAGTACTTC.

About this clonotype itself: This may stem from a read error, because a much larger clone lies one nucleotide away. V gene TRBV20-1 combines with J gene TRBJ2-1; TRBD2 agrees at 10 bases. The J call may be incorrect, as the DNA end agrees better with TRBJ2-7. The CDR3 contains 15 residues. CDR1 and CDR2 (germline): DFQATT, SNEGSKA (reference sequence). This chain's CDR3 is CSAQRLAGSYNEQYF. In DNA, the CDR3 is TGCAGTGCGCAGAGACTAGCGGGCTCCTACAATGAGCAGTACTTC.

CDR3 nucleotides: TGTGCCAGTAGTACTACAGGGTCCAATCAGCCCCAGCATTTT. Translation: CASSTTGSNQPQHF. This chain uses TRBV19 with TRBJ1-5, with D maybe TRBD1 (6 bases). Trimming took off 4 bases at V and 3 bases at J, with 10 bases between the two ends. CDR3 length: 14 residues. Germline loops: CDR1 LNHDA, CDR2 SQIVND (reference sequence).

A remark on this clonotype: This sequence may be a read error, since a much larger clone differs from it by one base. This chain joins TRBV15 and TRBJ2-5; TRBD1 matches at 7 bases. CDR3 length equals 16 residues. Germline CDR1 reads LNHNV; CDR2 reads YYDKDF (reference sequence). Trimming cost V 0 bases and J 11 bases; bases outside gene matches: 15. The CDR3 DNA reads as TGTGCCACCAGCAGAGATAGGGGACAGCGAGGGAATGAGCAGTACTTC. Translating gives CATSRDRGQRGNEQYF. Complete variable domain (other parts from reference TRBV15 and TRBJ2-5): DAMVIQNPRYQVTQFGKPVTLSCSQTLNHNVMYWYQQKSSQAPKLLFHYYDKDFNNEADTPDNFQSRRPNTSFCFLDIRSPGLGDTAMYLCATSRDRGQRGNEQYFGPGTRLLVL.

This clonotype was recorded many times. The chain couples TRBV25-1 to TRBJ2-3; D is unclear. The CDR3 consists of 12 residues. Deletions cut 7 bases from V and 2 bases from J, with 7 bases between. From germline, CDR1 is MGHDK and CDR2 SYGVNS. This CDR3 is CASKQYTDTQYF. As DNA, the CDR3 is TGTGCCAGCAAACAATACACAGATACGCAGTATTTT.